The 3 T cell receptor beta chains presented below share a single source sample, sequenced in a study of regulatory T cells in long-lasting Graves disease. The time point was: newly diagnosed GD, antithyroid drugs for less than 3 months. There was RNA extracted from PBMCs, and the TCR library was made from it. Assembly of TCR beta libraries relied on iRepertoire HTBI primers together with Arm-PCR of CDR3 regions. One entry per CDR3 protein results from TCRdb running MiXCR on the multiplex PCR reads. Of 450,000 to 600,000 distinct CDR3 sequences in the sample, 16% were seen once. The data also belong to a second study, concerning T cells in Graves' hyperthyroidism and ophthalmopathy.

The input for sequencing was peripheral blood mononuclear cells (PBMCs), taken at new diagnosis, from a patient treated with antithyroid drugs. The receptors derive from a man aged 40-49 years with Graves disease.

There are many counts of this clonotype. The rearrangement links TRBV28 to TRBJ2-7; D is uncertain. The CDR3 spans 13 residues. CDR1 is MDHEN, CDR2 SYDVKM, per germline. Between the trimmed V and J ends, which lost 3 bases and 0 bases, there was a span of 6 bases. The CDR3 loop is CASSLMSSYEQYF. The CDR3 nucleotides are TGTGCCAGCAGTTTGATGAGCTCCTACGAGCAGTACTTC. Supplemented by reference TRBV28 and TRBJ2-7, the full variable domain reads DVKVTQSSRYLVKRTGEKVFLECVQDMDHENMFWYRQDPGLGLRLIYFSYDVKMKEKGDIPEGYSVSREKKERFSLILESASTNQTSMYLCASSLMSSYEQYFGPGTRLTVT.

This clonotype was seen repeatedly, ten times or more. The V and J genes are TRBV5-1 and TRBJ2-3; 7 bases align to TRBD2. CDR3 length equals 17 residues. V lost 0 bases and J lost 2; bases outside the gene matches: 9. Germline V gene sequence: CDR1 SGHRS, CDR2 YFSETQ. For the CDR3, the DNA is TGCGCCAGCAGCTTGGATCCTAGCGGACCACACACAGATACGCAGTATTTT. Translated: CASSLDPSGPHTDTQYF. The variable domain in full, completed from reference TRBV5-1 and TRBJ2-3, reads KAGVTQTPRYLIKTRGQQVTLSCSPISGHRSVSWYQQTPGQGLQFLFEYFSETQRNKGNFPGRFSGRQFSNSRSEMNVSTLELGDSALYLCASSLDPSGPHTDTQYFGPGTRLTVL.

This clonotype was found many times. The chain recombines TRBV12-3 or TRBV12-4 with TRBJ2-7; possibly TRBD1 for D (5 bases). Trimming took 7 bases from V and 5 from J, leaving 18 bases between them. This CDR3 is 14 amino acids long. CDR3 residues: CASNNRTRFHEQYF. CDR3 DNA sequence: TGTGCCAGCAATAACAGGACGAGGTTCCACGAGCAGTACTTC.